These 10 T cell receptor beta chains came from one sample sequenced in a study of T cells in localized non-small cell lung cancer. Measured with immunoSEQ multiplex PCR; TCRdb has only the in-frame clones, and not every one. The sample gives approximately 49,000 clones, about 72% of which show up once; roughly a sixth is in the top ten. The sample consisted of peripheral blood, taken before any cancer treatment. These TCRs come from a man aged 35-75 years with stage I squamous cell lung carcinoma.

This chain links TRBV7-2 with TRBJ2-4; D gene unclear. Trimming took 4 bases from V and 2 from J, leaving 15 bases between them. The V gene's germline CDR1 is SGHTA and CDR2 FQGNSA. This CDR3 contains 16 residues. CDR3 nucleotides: TGTGCCAGCAGCTCCCACATTTCTTTTTCCAAAAACATTCAGTACTTC. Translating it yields CASSSHISFSKNIQYF.

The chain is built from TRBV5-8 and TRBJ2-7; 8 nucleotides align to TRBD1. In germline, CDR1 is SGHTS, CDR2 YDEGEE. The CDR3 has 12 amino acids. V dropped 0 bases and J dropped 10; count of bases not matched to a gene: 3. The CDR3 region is CASSLGQGYQYF. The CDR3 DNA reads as TGTGCCAGCAGCTTGGGACAGGGGTATCAGTACTTC.

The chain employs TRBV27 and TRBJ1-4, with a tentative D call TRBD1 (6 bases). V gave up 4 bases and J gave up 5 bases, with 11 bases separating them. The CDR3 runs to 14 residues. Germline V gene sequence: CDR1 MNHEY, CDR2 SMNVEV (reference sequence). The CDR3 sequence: CASSYSGVNEKLFF. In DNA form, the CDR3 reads TGTGCCAGCAGTTATTCAGGGGTAAATGAAAAACTGTTTTTT. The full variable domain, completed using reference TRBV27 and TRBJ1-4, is EAQVTQNPRYLITVTGKKLTVTCSQNMNHEYMSWYRQDPGLGLRQIYYSMNVEVTDKGDVPEGYKVSRKEKRNFPLILESPSPNQTSLYFCASSYSGVNEKLFFGSGTQLSVL.

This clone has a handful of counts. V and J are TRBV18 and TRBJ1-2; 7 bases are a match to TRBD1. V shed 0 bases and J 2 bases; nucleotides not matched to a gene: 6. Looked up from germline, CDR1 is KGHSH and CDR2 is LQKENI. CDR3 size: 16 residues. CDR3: CASSPPLDRANYGYTF. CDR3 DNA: TGTGCCAGCTCACCACCGTTAGACAGGGCGAACTATGGCTACACCTTC.

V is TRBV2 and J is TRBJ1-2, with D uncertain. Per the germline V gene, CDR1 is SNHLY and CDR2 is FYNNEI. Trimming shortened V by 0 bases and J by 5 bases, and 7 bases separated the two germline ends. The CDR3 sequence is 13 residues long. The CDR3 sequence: CASSEALRYGYTF. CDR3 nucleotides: TGTGCCAGCAGTGAAGCTTTGCGTTATGGCTACACCTTC.

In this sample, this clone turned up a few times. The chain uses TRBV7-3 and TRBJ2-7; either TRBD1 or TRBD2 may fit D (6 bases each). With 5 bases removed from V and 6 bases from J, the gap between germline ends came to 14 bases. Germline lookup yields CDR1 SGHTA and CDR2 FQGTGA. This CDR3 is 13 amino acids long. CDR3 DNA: TGTGCCAGCAGCCAGTGGGGGGCGGGCGAGCAGTACTTC. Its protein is CASSQWGAGEQYF.

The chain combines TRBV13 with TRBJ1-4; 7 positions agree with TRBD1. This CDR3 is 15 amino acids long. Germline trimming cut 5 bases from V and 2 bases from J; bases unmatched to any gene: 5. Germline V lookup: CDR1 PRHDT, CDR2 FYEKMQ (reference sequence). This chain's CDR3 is CASSPQTGTNEKLFF. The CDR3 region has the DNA TGTGCCAGCAGCCCCCAGACAGGGACTAATGAAAAACTGTTTTTT.

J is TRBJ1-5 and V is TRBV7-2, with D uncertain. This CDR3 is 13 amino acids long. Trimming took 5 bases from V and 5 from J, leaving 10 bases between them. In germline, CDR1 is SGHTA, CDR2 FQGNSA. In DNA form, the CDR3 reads TGTGCCAGCAGCGCACGCTCAGATCAGCCCCAGCATTTT. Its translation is CASSARSDQPQHF.

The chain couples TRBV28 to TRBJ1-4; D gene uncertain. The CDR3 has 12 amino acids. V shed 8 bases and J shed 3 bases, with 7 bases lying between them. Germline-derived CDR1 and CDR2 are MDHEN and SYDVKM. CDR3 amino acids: CASLRPNEKLFF. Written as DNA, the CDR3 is TGTGCCAGCCTGAGGCCTAATGAAAAACTGTTTTTT. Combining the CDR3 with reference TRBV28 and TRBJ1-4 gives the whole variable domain DVKVTQSSRYLVKRTGEKVFLECVQDMDHENMFWYRQDPGLGLRLIYFSYDVKMKEKGDIPEGYSVSREKKERFSLILESASTNQTSMYLCASLRPNEKLFFGSGTQLSVL.

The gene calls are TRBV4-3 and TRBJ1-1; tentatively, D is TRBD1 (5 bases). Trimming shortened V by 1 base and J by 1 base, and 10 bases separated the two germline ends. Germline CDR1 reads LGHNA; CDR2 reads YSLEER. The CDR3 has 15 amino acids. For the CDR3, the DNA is TGCGCCAGCAGCCAAGGACAGTGGGGGAACACTGAAGCTTTCTTT. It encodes CASSQGQWGNTEAFF.